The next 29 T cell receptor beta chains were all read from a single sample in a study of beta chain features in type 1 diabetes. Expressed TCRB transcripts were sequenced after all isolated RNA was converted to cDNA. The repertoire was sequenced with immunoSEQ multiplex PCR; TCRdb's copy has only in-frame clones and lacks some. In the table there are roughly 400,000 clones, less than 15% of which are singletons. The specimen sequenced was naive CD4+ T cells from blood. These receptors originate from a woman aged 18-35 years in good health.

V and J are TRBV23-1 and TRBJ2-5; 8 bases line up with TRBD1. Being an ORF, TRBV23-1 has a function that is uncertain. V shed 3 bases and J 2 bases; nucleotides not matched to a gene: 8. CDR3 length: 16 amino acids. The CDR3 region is CASSHPGQGEQETQYF. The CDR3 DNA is TGCGCCAGCAGTCACCCCGGACAGGGAGAACAAGAGACCCAGTACTTC.

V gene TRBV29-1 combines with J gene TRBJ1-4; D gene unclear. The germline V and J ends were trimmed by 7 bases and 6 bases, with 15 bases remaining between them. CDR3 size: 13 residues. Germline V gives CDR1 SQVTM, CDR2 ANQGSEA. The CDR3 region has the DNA TGCAGCGCCGGCCGGGGATCGCATGAAAAACTGTTTTTT. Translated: CSAGRGSHEKLFF.

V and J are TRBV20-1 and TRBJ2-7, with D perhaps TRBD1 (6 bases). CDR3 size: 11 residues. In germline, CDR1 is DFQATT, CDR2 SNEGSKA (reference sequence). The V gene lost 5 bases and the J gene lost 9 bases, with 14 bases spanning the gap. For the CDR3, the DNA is TGCAGTGCTCGGACAGTGGGGTTGCAGTACTTC. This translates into CSARTVGLQYF.

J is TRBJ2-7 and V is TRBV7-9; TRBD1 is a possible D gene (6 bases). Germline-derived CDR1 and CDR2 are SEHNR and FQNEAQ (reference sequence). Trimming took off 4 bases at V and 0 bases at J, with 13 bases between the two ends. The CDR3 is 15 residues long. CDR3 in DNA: TGTGCCAGCAGCTATTCCCGGGACAACTCCTACGAGCAGTACTTC. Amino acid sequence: CASSYSRDNSYEQYF.

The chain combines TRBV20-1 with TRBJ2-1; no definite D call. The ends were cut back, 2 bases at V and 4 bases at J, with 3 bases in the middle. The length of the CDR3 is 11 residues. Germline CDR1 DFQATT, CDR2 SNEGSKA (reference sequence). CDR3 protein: CSARRYNEQFF. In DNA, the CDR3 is TGCAGTGCTAGACGTTACAATGAGCAGTTCTTC.

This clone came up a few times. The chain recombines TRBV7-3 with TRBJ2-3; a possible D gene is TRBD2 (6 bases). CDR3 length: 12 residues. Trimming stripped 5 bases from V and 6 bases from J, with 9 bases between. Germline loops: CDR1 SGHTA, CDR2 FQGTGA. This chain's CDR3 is CASSLARDTQYF. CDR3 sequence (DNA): TGTGCCAGCAGCCTAGCGCGGGATACGCAGTATTTT.

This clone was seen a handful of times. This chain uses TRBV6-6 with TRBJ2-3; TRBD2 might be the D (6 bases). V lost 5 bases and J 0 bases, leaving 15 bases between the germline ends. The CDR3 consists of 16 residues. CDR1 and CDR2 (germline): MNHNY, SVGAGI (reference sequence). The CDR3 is CASSRLAELSTDTQYF. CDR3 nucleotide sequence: TGTGCCAGCAGTAGATTAGCGGAACTGAGCACAGATACGCAGTATTTT.

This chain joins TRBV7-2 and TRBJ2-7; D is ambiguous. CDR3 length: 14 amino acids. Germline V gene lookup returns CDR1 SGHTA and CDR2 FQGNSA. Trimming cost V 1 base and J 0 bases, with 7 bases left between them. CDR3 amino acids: CASSLERGSYEQYF. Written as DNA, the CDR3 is TGTGCCAGCAGCTTAGAACGCGGCTCCTACGAGCAGTACTTC. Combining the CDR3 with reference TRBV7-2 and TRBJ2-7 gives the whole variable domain GAGVSQSPSNKVTEKGKDVELRCDPISGHTALYWYRQSLGQGLEFLIYFQGNSAPDKSGLPSDRFSAERTGGSVSTLTIQRTQQEDSAVYLCASSLERGSYEQYFGPGTRLTVT.

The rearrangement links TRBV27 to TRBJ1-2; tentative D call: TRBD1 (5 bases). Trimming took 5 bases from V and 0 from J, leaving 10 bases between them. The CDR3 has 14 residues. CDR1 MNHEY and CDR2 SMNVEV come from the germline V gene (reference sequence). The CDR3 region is CASSPQGSNYGYTF. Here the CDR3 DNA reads TGTGCCAGCAGTCCGCAGGGTTCTAACTATGGCTACACCTTC.

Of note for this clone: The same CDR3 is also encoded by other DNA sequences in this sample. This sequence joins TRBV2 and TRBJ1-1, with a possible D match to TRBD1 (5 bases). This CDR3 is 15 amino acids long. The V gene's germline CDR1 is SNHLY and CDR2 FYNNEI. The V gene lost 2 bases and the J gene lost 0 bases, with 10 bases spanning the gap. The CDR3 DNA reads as TGTGCCAGCAGTGAACAGGGTCTTATGAACACTGAAGCTTTCTTT. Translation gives CASSEQGLMNTEAFF.

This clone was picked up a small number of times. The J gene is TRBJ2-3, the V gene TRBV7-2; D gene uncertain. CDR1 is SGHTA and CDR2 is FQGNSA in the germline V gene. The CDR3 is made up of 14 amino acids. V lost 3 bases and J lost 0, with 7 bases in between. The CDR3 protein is CASSFHGSTDTQYF. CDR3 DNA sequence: TGTGCCAGCAGCTTTCACGGGAGCACAGATACGCAGTATTTT. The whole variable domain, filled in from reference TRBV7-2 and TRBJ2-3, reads GAGVSQSPSNKVTEKGKDVELRCDPISGHTALYWYRQSLGQGLEFLIYFQGNSAPDKSGLPSDRFSAERTGGSVSTLTIQRTQQEDSAVYLCASSFHGSTDTQYFGPGTRLTVL.

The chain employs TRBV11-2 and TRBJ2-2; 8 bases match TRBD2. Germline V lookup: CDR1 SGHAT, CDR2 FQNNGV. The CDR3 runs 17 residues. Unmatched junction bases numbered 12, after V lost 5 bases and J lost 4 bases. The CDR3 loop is CASSPILAAQSTGELFF. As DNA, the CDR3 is TGTGCCAGCAGCCCCATACTAGCGGCCCAGAGCACCGGGGAGCTGTTTTTT. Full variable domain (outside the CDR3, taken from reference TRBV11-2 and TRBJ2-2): EAGVAQSPRYKIIEKRQSVAFWCNPISGHATLYWYQQILGQGPKLLIQFQNNGVVDDSQLPKDRFSAERLKGVDSTLKIQPAKLEDSAVYLCASSPILAAQSTGELFFGEGSRLTVL.

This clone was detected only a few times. CDR3 bases: TGTGCCAGCAGTCGAGCGTCCCAGGGCAACACTGAAGCTTTCTTT. It translates to CASSRASQGNTEAFF. This chain uses TRBV28 with TRBJ1-1, with a weak D call TRBD1 (5 bases). The germline gives CDR1 MDHEN, CDR2 SYDVKM. Trimming stripped 5 bases from V and 2 bases from J, with 15 bases between. This CDR3 has 15 amino acids.

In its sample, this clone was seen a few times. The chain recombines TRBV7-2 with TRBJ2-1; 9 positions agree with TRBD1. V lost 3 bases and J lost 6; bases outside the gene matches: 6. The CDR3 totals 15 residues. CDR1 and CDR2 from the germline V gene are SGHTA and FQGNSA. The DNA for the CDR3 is TGTGCCAGCAGCTTTCAGACAGGGGGTTTCAATGAGCAGTTCTTC. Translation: CASSFQTGGFNEQFF.

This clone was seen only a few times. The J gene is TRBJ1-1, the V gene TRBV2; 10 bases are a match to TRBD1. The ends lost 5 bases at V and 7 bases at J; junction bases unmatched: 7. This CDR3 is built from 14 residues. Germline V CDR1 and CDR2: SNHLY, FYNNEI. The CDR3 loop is CASSRDRGRDEAFF. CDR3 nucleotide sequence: TGTGCCAGCAGTCGGGACAGGGGACGGGATGAAGCTTTCTTT.

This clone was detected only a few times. The CDR3 nucleotides are TGTGCCAGCTCACCACCGAGGGGGAGCGGGAGCTCCTACGAGCAGTACTTC. Translating gives CASSPPRGSGSSYEQYF. V usage is TRBV18 and J usage is TRBJ2-7; TRBD2 matches 8 bases. The CDR3 contains 17 residues. Germline CDR1 reads KGHSH; CDR2 reads LQKENI. Losses at the gene ends were 0 bases for V and 0 bases for J; bases not matched to a gene: 7.

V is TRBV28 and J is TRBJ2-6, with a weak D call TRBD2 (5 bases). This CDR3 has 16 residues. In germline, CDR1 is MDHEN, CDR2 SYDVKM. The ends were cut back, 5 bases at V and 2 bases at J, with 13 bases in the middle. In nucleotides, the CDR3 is TGTGCCAGCAGTCGGGGTCCCCAGACTGGGGCCAACGTCCTGACTTTC. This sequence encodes CASSRGPQTGANVLTF.

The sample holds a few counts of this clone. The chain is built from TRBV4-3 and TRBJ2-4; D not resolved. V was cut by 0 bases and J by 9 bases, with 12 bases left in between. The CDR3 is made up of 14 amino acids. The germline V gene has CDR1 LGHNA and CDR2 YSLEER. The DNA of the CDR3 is TGCGCCAGCAGCCAAGAATGGCTAGTTGGCATTCAGTACTTC. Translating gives CASSQEWLVGIQYF.

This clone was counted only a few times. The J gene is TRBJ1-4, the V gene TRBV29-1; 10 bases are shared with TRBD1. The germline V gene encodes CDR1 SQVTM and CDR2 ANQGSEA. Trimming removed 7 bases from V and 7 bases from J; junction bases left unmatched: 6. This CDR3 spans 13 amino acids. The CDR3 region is CSARTGGSEKLFF. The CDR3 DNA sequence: TGCAGCGCCAGGACAGGGGGGTCTGAAAAACTGTTTTTT. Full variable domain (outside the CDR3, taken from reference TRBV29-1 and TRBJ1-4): SAVISQKPSRDICQRGTSLTIQCQVDSQVTMMFWYRQQPGQSLTLIATANQGSEATYESGFVIDKFPISRPNLTFSTLTVSNMSPEDSSIYLCSARTGGSEKLFFGSGTQLSVL.

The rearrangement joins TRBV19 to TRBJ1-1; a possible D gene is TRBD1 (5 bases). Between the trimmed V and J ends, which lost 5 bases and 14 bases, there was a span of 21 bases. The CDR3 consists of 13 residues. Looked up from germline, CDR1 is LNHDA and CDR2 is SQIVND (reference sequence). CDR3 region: CASSGRGGDPCFF. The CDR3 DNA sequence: TGTGCCAGTAGTGGGAGGGGAGGGGATCCGTGCTTCTTT.

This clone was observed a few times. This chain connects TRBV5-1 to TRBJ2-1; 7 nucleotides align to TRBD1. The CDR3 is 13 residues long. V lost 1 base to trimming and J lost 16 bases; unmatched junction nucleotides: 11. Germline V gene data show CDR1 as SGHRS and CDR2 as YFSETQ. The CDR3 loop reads CASSLKVGGGLFF. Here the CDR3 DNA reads TGCGCCAGCAGCTTGAAGGTAGGGGGCGGCTTATTCTTC.

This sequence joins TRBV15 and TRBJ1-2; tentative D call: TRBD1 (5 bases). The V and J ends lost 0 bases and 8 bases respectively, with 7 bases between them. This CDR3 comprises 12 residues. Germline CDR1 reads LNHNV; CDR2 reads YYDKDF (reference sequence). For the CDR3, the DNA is TGTGCCACCAGCAGAGACAGGGTCGGCTACACCTTC. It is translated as CATSRDRVGYTF.

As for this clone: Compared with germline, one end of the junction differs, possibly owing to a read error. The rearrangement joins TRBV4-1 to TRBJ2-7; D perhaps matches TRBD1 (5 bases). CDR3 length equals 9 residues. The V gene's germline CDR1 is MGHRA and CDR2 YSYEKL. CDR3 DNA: TGCGCCAGCAGCAAAGTACAGGATTTC. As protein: CASSKVQDF.

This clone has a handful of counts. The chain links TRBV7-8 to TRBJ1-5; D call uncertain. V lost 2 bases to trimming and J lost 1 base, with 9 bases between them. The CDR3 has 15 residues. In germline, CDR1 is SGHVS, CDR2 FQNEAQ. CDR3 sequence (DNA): TGTGCCAGCAGCTTACGGGGAGGGAGCAATCAGCCCCAGCATTTT. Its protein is CASSLRGGSNQPQHF.

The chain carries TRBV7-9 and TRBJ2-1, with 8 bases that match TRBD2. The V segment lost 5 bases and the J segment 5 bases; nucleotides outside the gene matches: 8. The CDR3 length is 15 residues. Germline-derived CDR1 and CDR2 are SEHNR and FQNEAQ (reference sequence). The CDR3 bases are TGTGCCAGCAGCCCTCCCGGGACTAGTCACAATGAGCAGTTCTTC. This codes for CASSPPGTSHNEQFF.

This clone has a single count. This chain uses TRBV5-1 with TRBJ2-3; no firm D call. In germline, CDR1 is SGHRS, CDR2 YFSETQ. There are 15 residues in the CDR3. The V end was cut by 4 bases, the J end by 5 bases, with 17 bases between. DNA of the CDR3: TGCGCCAGCAGCGCCCAGAGTGCGGTGGGAGATACGCAGTATTTT. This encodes CASSAQSAVGDTQYF.

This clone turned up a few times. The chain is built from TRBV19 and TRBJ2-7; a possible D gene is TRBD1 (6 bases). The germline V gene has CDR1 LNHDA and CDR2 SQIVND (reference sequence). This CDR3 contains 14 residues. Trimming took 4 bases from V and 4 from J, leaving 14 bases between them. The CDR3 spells CASSNRASRYEQYF. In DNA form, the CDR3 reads TGTGCCAGTAGTAACAGGGCATCGAGATACGAGCAGTACTTC. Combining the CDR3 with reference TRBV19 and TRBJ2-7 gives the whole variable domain DGGITQSPKYLFRKEGQNVTLSCEQNLNHDAMYWYRQDPGQGLRLIYYSQIVNDFQKGDIAEGYSVSREKKESFPLTVTSAQKNPTAFYLCASSNRASRYEQYFGPGTRLTVT.

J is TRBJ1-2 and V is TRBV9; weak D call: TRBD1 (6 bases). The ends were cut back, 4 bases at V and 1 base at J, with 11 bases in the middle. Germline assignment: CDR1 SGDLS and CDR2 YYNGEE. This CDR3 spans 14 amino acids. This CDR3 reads CASSPNRDNYGYTF. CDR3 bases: TGTGCCAGCAGCCCCAACAGGGATAACTATGGCTACACCTTC.

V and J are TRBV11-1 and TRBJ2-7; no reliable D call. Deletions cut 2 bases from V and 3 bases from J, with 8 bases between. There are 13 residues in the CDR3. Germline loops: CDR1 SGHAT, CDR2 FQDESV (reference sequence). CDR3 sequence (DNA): TGTGCCAGCAGCTTAACGAGAGTCTACGAGCAGTACTTC. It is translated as CASSLTRVYEQYF.